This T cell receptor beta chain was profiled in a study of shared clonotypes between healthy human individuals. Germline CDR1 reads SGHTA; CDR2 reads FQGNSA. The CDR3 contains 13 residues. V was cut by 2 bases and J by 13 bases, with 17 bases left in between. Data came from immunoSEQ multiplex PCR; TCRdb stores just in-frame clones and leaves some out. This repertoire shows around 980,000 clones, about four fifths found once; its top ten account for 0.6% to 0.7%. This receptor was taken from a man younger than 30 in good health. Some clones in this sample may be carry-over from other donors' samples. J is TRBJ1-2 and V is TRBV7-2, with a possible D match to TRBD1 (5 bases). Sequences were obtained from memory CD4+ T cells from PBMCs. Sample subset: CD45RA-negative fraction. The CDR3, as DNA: TGTGCCAGCAGCTTAACCCGCGATATGGGGCTCACCTTC. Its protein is CASSLTRDMGLTF. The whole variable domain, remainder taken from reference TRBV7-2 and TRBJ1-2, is GAGVSQSPSNKVTEKGKDVELRCDPISGHTALYWYRQSLGQGLEFLIYFQGNSAPDKSGLPSDRFSAERTGGSVSTLTIQRTQQEDSAVYLCASSLTRDMGLTFGSGTRLTVV.